The 32 T cell receptor beta chains in this list originate from one sample, sequenced in a study of cytomegalovirus exposure and HLA in healthy donors. This PCR relied on a set of 60 Vbeta primers and 13 Jbeta primers. The protocol was immunoSEQ multiplex PCR, while the TCRdb copy is restricted to in-frame clones and leaves out a portion. The sample consists of 75,000 to 95,000 clones, less than 80% of them appearing once. The specimen sequenced was PBMCs. These receptor sequences come from a human donor in good health.

The chain couples TRBV6-6 to TRBJ1-5; D not certain. Germline lookup yields CDR1 MNHNY and CDR2 SVGAGI (reference sequence). V was shortened by 0 bases and J by 4 bases, with 13 bases between the two germline ends. The CDR3 is made up of 16 amino acids. CDR3 sequence (DNA): TGTGCCAGCAGTTACTCGAATGACATCTTGAATCAGCCCCAGCATTTT. This sequence encodes CASSYSNDILNQPQHF.

The chain links TRBV5-1 to TRBJ2-3; D is possibly TRBD2 (6 bases). The CDR3 spans 15 residues. V dropped 0 bases and J dropped 1 base, with 9 bases sitting between them. From germline, CDR1 is SGHRS and CDR2 YFSETQ. The CDR3 spells CASSLGGEGTDTQYF. CDR3 nucleotide sequence: TGCGCCAGCAGCTTGGGCGGGGAAGGCACAGATACGCAGTATTTT.

The chain has TRBV6-5 and TRBJ1-6, with TRBD1 as a possible D gene (6 bases). This CDR3 has 15 amino acids. The ends were cut back, 6 bases at V and 8 bases at J, with 17 bases in the middle. Looked up from germline, CDR1 is MNHEY and CDR2 is SVGAGI. DNA for the CDR3: TGTGCCAGCAGGTCGGCAGGGGCTGGAGATTCACCCCTCCACTTT. This gives the protein CASRSAGAGDSPLHF.

Here the CDR3 reads CASSLTGGVGAFF. CDR3 nucleotide sequence: TGTGCCAGCAGCTTGACAGGGGGCGTGGGAGCTTTCTTT. The chain is built from TRBV5-8 and TRBJ1-1; TRBD1 aligns across 9 bases. CDR3 length equals 13 residues. Germline CDR1 reads SGHTS; CDR2 reads YDEGEE. The trim removed 1 base at V and 10 bases at J, leaving 5 bases unmatched.

Only one count was recorded for this clone. The V call is TRBV27, the J call TRBJ1-2; D remains ambiguous. Germline CDR1 MNHEY, CDR2 SMNVEV (reference sequence). V was cut by 1 base and J by 2 bases, with 11 bases left in between. The CDR3 length is 15 residues. This chain's CDR3 is CASSLYPAWNYGYTF. The DNA of the CDR3 is TGTGCCAGCAGTTTATATCCAGCGTGGAACTATGGCTACACCTTC.

This clone was recorded only once. Other nucleotide sequences from this sample produce the same CDR3. V gene TRBV6-6 combines with J gene TRBJ1-1; D not certain. V was trimmed by 0 bases and J by 2 bases, leaving 7 bases between them. Germline lookup yields CDR1 MNHNY and CDR2 SVGAGI (reference sequence). The CDR3 is 14 residues long. The CDR3 sequence is CASSYSGGNTEAFF. The DNA of the CDR3 is TGTGCCAGCAGTTACTCAGGAGGAAACACTGAAGCTTTCTTT.

CDR3 sequence: CASSLGGQHNQPQHF. CDR3 sequence (DNA): TGTGCCAGCAGCTTAGGGGGACAGCACAATCAGCCCCAGCATTTT. This chain joins TRBV7-9 and TRBJ1-5, with 7 bases identical to TRBD1. The CDR3 sequence is 15 residues long. Trimming at V came to 1 base and at J to 3 bases, leaving 3 bases not matched to a gene. Germline assignment: CDR1 SEHNR and CDR2 FQNEAQ (reference sequence).

The chain recombines TRBV14 with TRBJ2-1; 9 bases are shared with TRBD2. With V trimmed by 1 base and J by 3 bases, 10 bases remained unmatched. This CDR3 is built from 18 residues. The germline gives CDR1 SGHDN, CDR2 FVKESK. CDR3 region: CASSQGVSGGPSYNEQFF. The CDR3 DNA sequence: TGTGCCAGCAGCCAAGGAGTTAGCGGGGGCCCGAGCTACAATGAGCAGTTCTTC.

This sequence joins TRBV30 and TRBJ1-2, with TRBD1 as a possible D gene (6 bases). This CDR3 is built from 13 residues. Germline V gene sequence: CDR1 GTSNPN, CDR2 SVGIG (reference sequence). V lost 7 bases and J lost 1, with 13 bases in between. The CDR3 here is CAYSRDINYGYTF. CDR3 nucleotide sequence: TGTGCCTACTCCCGGGACATTAACTATGGCTACACCTTC.

This CDR3 is CARSELTGANEQFF. The CDR3 DNA reads TGCGCCAGATCAGAATTAACAGGGGCGAATGAGCAGTTCTTC. The chain couples TRBV10-1 to TRBJ2-1, with 7 bases identical to TRBD1. CDR1 WNHNN and CDR2 SYGVQD come from the germline V gene (reference sequence). The trim removed 9 bases at V and 7 bases at J, leaving 12 bases unmatched. The CDR3 length is 14 residues.

V is TRBV5-1 and J is TRBJ2-5, with 7 bases that match TRBD2. The CDR3 spans 15 residues. Unmatched junction bases numbered 7, after V lost 1 base and J lost 4 bases. CDR1 SGHRS and CDR2 YFSETQ come from the germline V gene. The CDR3 spells CASSLLGPGGETQYF. The CDR3 nucleotides are TGCGCCAGCAGCTTGTTGGGGCCGGGGGGAGAGACCCAGTACTTC.

The chain joins TRBV18 to TRBJ2-7, with 7 bases matching TRBD2. Germline V gene lookup returns CDR1 KGHSH and CDR2 LQKENI. There are 13 residues in the CDR3. V was pared by 6 bases and J by 7 bases, with 9 bases of the junction left unmatched. Here the CDR3 reads CASSGTNEGEQYF. The CDR3, as DNA: TGTGCCAGCTCCGGGACTAACGAGGGAGAGCAGTACTTC.

This clone came up once. The chain links TRBV6-4 to TRBJ2-3, with D maybe TRBD2 (6 bases). The CDR3 runs to 15 residues. V gave up 2 bases and J gave up 0 bases, with 9 bases separating them. Germline V gene lookup returns CDR1 MRHNA and CDR2 SNTAGT. The CDR3 coding sequence is TGTGCCAGCAGTGACGGGGCGGGGAGCACAGATACGCAGTATTTT. It translates to CASSDGAGSTDTQYF.

This clone was observed once. The V and J genes are TRBV5-1 and TRBJ2-2; perhaps TRBD1 as D (6 bases). The germline V and J ends were trimmed by 7 bases and 4 bases, with 17 bases remaining between them. Per germline, CDR1 SGHRS and CDR2 YFSETQ. This CDR3 has 15 amino acids. The CDR3 region has the DNA TGCGCCAGCGCTTGGGGGCTTGGGGTCACCGGGGAGCTGTTTTTT. The encoded protein is CASAWGLGVTGELFF.

The gene calls are TRBV4-3 and TRBJ2-5, with 13 nucleotides matching TRBD2. The trim removed 4 bases at V and 2 bases at J, leaving 7 bases unmatched. The CDR3 extends over 17 amino acids. Germline V gives CDR1 LGHNA, CDR2 YSLEER. The CDR3 loop is CASSPGTSGDQQETQYF. DNA of the CDR3: TGCGCCAGCAGCCCCGGGACTAGCGGGGATCAACAAGAGACCCAGTACTTC.

V is TRBV6-5 and J is TRBJ2-1; 12 nucleotides line up with TRBD2. Germline lookup yields CDR1 MNHEY and CDR2 SVGAGI. Germline trimming cut 3 bases from V and 6 bases from J; bases unmatched to any gene: 3. This CDR3 comprises 15 residues. The CDR3 protein is CASSYGLAGSNEQFF. CDR3 bases: TGTGCCAGCAGTTATGGACTAGCGGGGTCCAATGAGCAGTTCTTC.

This clone was seen a handful of times. The rearrangement uses TRBV6-6 and TRBJ2-2; TRBD1 aligns across 8 bases. The CDR3 totals 16 residues. With V trimmed by 7 bases and J by 2 bases, 9 bases remained unmatched. Germline assignment: CDR1 MNHNY and CDR2 SVGAGI (reference sequence). The CDR3 bases are TGTGCCAGCACCGCCCTGACAGGGGTAAACACCGGGGAGCTGTTTTTT. Its translation is CASTALTGVNTGELFF.

This clone was seen a handful of times. V and J are TRBV4-2 and TRBJ2-1, with 11 bases fitting TRBD2. Germline V gene data show CDR1 as LGHNA and CDR2 as YNFKEQ. The CDR3 has 18 amino acids. V shed 0 bases, J shed 4 bases, and the junction held 8 bases outside the gene matches. The DNA of the CDR3 is TGTGCCAGCAGCCAAGACCAGCGACTAGCGGGGCAATACAATGAGCAGTTCTTC. Translation: CASSQDQRLAGQYNEQFF.

The chain combines TRBV7-9 with TRBJ2-5, with 7 bases matching TRBD1. V trimming: 7 bases; J trimming: 1 base; junction bases outside the gene matches: 6. CDR1 and CDR2 (germline): SEHNR, FQNEAQ (reference sequence). The length of the CDR3 is 14 residues. CDR3 residues: CASNKRDSQETQYF. As DNA, the CDR3 is TGTGCCAGCAACAAACGGGACAGCCAAGAGACCCAGTACTTC.

The chain has TRBV7-9 and TRBJ1-2, with D perhaps matching TRBD1 (6 bases). The CDR3 totals 14 residues. Between the trimmed V and J ends, which lost 3 bases and 0 bases, there was a span of 8 bases. The germline V gene has CDR1 SEHNR and CDR2 FQNEAQ (reference sequence). The CDR3 spells CASSFGQSNYGYTF. The CDR3 nucleotides are TGTGCCAGCAGCTTCGGACAGTCTAACTATGGCTACACCTTC. Full variable domain (remainder filled in from reference TRBV7-9 and TRBJ1-2): DTGVSQNPRHKITKRGQNVTFRCDPISEHNRLYWYRQTLGQGPEFLTYFQNEAQLEKSRLLSDRFSAERPKGSFSTLEIQRTEQGDSAMYLCASSFGQSNYGYTFGSGTRLTVV.

The chain employs TRBV7-2 and TRBJ2-2; TRBD2 agrees at 7 bases. The CDR3 is 15 residues long. Germline CDR1 is SGHTA and CDR2 is FQGNSA. V was clipped by 2 bases and J by 6 bases; unmatched bases: 6. CDR3 region: CASSLQRGDAGELFF. The CDR3 DNA follows: TGTGCCAGCAGCTTACAGCGGGGAGACGCCGGGGAGCTGTTTTTT.

The V and J genes are TRBV19 and TRBJ1-1, with D possibly being TRBD1 (6 bases). CDR3 size: 16 residues. Trimming left V 0 bases short and J 4 bases short, with 15 bases between. Germline CDR1 LNHDA, CDR2 SQIVND (reference sequence). CDR3 sequence reads: CASSIDRGRRATEAFF. CDR3 DNA sequence: TGTGCCAGTAGTATAGACAGGGGCCGCAGAGCCACTGAAGCTTTCTTT.

The chain combines TRBV15 with TRBJ1-2, with 9 nucleotides matching TRBD1. The V and J ends lost 5 bases and 8 bases, in that order; junction bases with no gene match: 6. Germline assignment: CDR1 LNHNV and CDR2 YYDKDF (reference sequence). This CDR3 is built from 13 residues. The CDR3 nucleotides read TGTGCCACCAGCCGGACAGGGGCCGGAGGCTACACCTTC. This encodes CATSRTGAGGYTF.

The rearrangement links TRBV5-4 to TRBJ2-5; 7 bases match TRBD1. Germline V gene sequence: CDR1 SGHNT, CDR2 YYREEE (reference sequence). The V and J ends lost 4 bases and 5 bases, in that order; junction bases with no gene match: 11. The CDR3 extends over 15 amino acids. The CDR3 here is CASSQDRQGSETQYF. The CDR3, as DNA: TGTGCCAGCAGCCAGGACCGACAGGGTTCGGAGACCCAGTACTTC.

In DNA, the CDR3 is TGTGCCAGCTCACCGTGGACAGGAAAGATTGGCTACACCTTC. This encodes CASSPWTGKIGYTF. The V gene is TRBV18, the J gene TRBJ1-2; 7 positions match TRBD1. Germline V gene data show CDR1 as KGHSH and CDR2 as LQKENI. The ends lost 3 bases at V and 7 bases at J; junction bases unmatched: 8. This CDR3 is 14 amino acids long.

The chain carries TRBV7-6 and TRBJ2-3; no clear D. Trimming took 1 base from V and 4 from J, leaving 12 bases between them. The germline gives CDR1 SGHVS, CDR2 FNYEAQ. This CDR3 comprises 15 residues. This CDR3 reads CASSLEANPADTQYF. The DNA of the CDR3 is TGTGCCAGCAGCTTAGAAGCCAACCCCGCAGATACGCAGTATTTT.

The chain is built from TRBV6-6 and TRBJ2-2; TRBD2 agrees at 8 bases. Looked up from germline, CDR1 is MNHNY and CDR2 is SVGAGI (reference sequence). With 6 bases clipped from V and 0 bases from J, the junction kept 3 bases outside the gene matches. The CDR3 consists of 15 residues. CDR3 sequence (DNA): TGTGCCAGCAGAATCGGGGGGGCGAACACCGGGGAGCTGTTTTTT. Protein: CASRIGGANTGELFF.

The chain couples TRBV2 to TRBJ2-2, with TRBD2 matching 12 bases. The germline CDR1 and CDR2 sequences are SNHLY and FYNNEI. Trimming took 3 bases from V and 5 from J; bases not matched to a gene: 4. The CDR3 runs to 16 residues. As DNA, the CDR3 is TGTGCCAGCAGTGATGGACTAGCGGGGCCAACCGGGGAGCTGTTTTTT. It yields the protein CASSDGLAGPTGELFF.

The chain is built from TRBV23-1 and TRBJ1-3, with a weak D call TRBD1 (6 bases). TRBV23-1 is marked as an open reading frame, function uncertain. This CDR3 comprises 15 residues. Between the trimmed V and J ends, which lost 0 bases and 0 bases, there was a span of 6 bases. CDR3 sequence: CASSQSGGSGNTIYF. CDR3 nucleotides: TGCGCCAGCAGTCAATCAGGGGGCTCTGGAAACACCATATATTTT.

The chain employs TRBV5-1 and TRBJ2-5, with D unresolved. CDR1 and CDR2 (germline): SGHRS, YFSETQ. Trimming cost V 1 base and J 3 bases, with 7 bases left between them. The CDR3 has 13 amino acids. The CDR3 loop is CASSLLTEETQYF. For the CDR3, the DNA is TGCGCCAGCAGCTTGCTAACTGAAGAGACCCAGTACTTC. The variable domain in full, with the rest retrieved from reference TRBV5-1 and TRBJ2-5, is KAGVTQTPRYLIKTRGQQVTLSCSPISGHRSVSWYQQTPGQGLQFLFEYFSETQRNKGNFPGRFSGRQFSNSRSEMNVSTLELGDSALYLCASSLLTEETQYFGPGTRLLVL.

The genes are TRBV18 and TRBJ2-7; 9 bases agree with TRBD1. CDR3 length: 14 amino acids. V lost 2 bases to trimming and J lost 2 bases; unmatched junction nucleotides: 1. Germline CDR1 KGHSH, CDR2 LQKENI. The CDR3 DNA reads TGTGCCAGCTCACCAAGGACAGGGGCCTACGAGCAGTACTTC. Amino acids: CASSPRTGAYEQYF.

The chain combines TRBV5-1 with TRBJ2-2, with D perhaps matching TRBD1 (6 bases). The CDR3 has 14 residues. Germline CDR1 SGHRS, CDR2 YFSETQ. Trimming pared 4 bases from V and 4 bases from J, leaving 11 bases between. The CDR3 DNA is TGCGCCAGCAGCCCCGGACAGTCCACCGGGGAGCTGTTTTTT. Amino acid sequence: CASSPGQSTGELFF.